This is a list of T cell receptor beta chains from one sample in a study of cytomegalovirus exposure and HLA in healthy donors. Repertoires were generated with immunoSEQ multiplex PCR, while TCRdb's copy carries only in-frame clones and drops some. This sample has under 70,000 clones, with over 75% found just once. Sequenced material: PBMCs. The receptors originated from a male donor in good health and CMV-seropositive. Both conserved end residues are part of each CDR3. A D gene is named only where the DNA matches it firmly. Clone size is not always given. Where it is, it says once, few, many or a class for expanded clones.

clone_size: .; j_call: TRBJ2-7; d_call: TRBD1; v_call: TRBV27; cdr3_nt: TGTGCCAGCAGGGACAGGGTTAGCTACGAGCAGTACTTC; cdr3_aa: CASRDRVSYEQYF
clone_size: .; j_call: TRBJ2-5; d_call: TRBD2; v_call: TRBV2; cdr3_nt: TGTGCCAGCAGTTACGGGGGGAAAGAGACCCAGTACTTC; cdr3_aa: CASSYGGKETQYF
clone_size: .; j_call: TRBJ2-6; d_call: .; v_call: TRBV25-1; cdr3_nt: TGTGCCAGCAGCCCTAACGGGGTCAATTCTGGGGCCAACGTCCTGACTTTC; cdr3_aa: CASSPNGVNSGANVLTF
clone_size: .; j_call: TRBJ1-1; d_call: .; v_call: TRBV6-4; cdr3_nt: TGTGCCAGCAGTGCCCAACAGGGGAACACTGAAGCTTTCTTT; cdr3_aa: CASSAQQGNTEAFF
clone_size: .; j_call: TRBJ1-2; d_call: TRBD1; v_call: TRBV12-5; cdr3_nt: TGTGCTAGTGGTTCCGGACAGGTCTTTCCGAACTATGGCTACACCTTC; cdr3_aa: CASGSGQVFPNYGYTF
clone_size: .; j_call: TRBJ2-5; d_call: TRBD1; v_call: TRBV7-9; cdr3_nt: TGTGCCAGCAGCTTAGGGGACAGGCACCAAGAGACCCAGTACTTC; cdr3_aa: CASSLGDRHQETQYF
clone_size: few; j_call: TRBJ1-4; d_call: .; v_call: TRBV12-5; cdr3_nt: TGTGCTAGTGGCCGTGCAGGGGATGAAAAACTGTTTTTT; cdr3_aa: CASGRAGDEKLFF
clone_size: .; j_call: TRBJ1-5; d_call: .; v_call: TRBV4-1; cdr3_nt: TGCGCCAGCAGCGATCATTGGGACACAAATCAGCCCCAGCATTTT; cdr3_aa: CASSDHWDTNQPQHF
clone_size: .; j_call: TRBJ1-2; d_call: TRBD1; v_call: TRBV27; cdr3_nt: TGTGCCAGCAGTTTTAGTCCTGGGACAGTCCCGGGCTACACCTTC; cdr3_aa: CASSFSPGTVPGYTF
clone_size: few; j_call: TRBJ1-2; d_call: TRBD1; v_call: TRBV7-2; cdr3_nt: TGTGCCAGCAGCTTGGGTAGGGACAGGTTCTATGGCTACACCTTC; cdr3_aa: CASSLGRDRFYGYTF
clone_size: .; j_call: TRBJ2-3; d_call: TRBD2; v_call: TRBV9; cdr3_nt: TGTGCCAGCAGCGAGACTAGCGGGGGGTCAGATACGCAGTATTTT; cdr3_aa: CASSETSGGSDTQYF
clone_size: .; j_call: TRBJ2-3; d_call: TRBD2; v_call: TRBV30; cdr3_nt: TGTGCCTGGAGTGTAATGGGGGGGTGGGCAGATACGCAGTATTTT; cdr3_aa: CAWSVMGGWADTQYF
clone_size: .; j_call: TRBJ1-1; d_call: .; v_call: TRBV28; cdr3_nt: TGTGCCACGGAGGGGGTCGGGGGGGCTTTCTTT; cdr3_aa: CATEGVGGAFF
clone_size: .; j_call: TRBJ1-5; d_call: .; v_call: TRBV10-3; cdr3_nt: TGTGCCATCAGACAGGAATCCAATCAGCCCCAGCATTTT; cdr3_aa: CAIRQESNQPQHF
clone_size: few; j_call: TRBJ1-3; d_call: .; v_call: TRBV6-6; cdr3_nt: TGTGCCAGCAGTCCTCCAGGGGCCGGAAACACCATATATTTT; cdr3_aa: CASSPPGAGNTIYF
clone_size: .; j_call: TRBJ2-1; d_call: .; v_call: TRBV7-9; cdr3_nt: TGTGCCAGCAGCTTAGTCGGGACTGGGAACAATGAGCAGTTCTTC; cdr3_aa: CASSLVGTGNNEQFF
clone_size: once; j_call: TRBJ2-2; d_call: TRBD2; v_call: TRBV7-2; cdr3_nt: TGTGCCAGCAGCCACCAGACTAGCGGGGGAGCGAACACCGGGGAGCTGTTTTTT; cdr3_aa: CASSHQTSGGANTGELFF
clone_size: .; j_call: TRBJ2-7; d_call: .; v_call: TRBV27; cdr3_nt: TGTGCCAGCAGTCCGAAGGGGGCCTACGAGCAGTACTTC; cdr3_aa: CASSPKGAYEQYF
clone_size: few; j_call: TRBJ2-1; d_call: .; v_call: TRBV10-2; cdr3_nt: TGCGCCAGCAGCGGGACACCTTACAATGAGCAGTTCTTC; cdr3_aa: CASSGTPYNEQFF
clone_size: .; j_call: TRBJ1-4; d_call: TRBD1; v_call: TRBV28; cdr3_nt: TGTGCCAGCAGCGACAGGGCCGAAAAACTGTTTTTT; cdr3_aa: CASSDRAEKLFF
clone_size: .; j_call: TRBJ1-4; d_call: .; v_call: TRBV5-1; cdr3_nt: TGCGCCAGCAGCGTAGACAGCTCTGCAACTAATGAAAAACTGTTTTTT; cdr3_aa: CASSVDSSATNEKLFF
clone_size: .; j_call: TRBJ1-3; d_call: TRBD1; v_call: TRBV7-3; cdr3_nt: TGTGCCAGCAGCCAGGGGGACTCTGGAAACACCATATATTTT; cdr3_aa: CASSQGDSGNTIYF